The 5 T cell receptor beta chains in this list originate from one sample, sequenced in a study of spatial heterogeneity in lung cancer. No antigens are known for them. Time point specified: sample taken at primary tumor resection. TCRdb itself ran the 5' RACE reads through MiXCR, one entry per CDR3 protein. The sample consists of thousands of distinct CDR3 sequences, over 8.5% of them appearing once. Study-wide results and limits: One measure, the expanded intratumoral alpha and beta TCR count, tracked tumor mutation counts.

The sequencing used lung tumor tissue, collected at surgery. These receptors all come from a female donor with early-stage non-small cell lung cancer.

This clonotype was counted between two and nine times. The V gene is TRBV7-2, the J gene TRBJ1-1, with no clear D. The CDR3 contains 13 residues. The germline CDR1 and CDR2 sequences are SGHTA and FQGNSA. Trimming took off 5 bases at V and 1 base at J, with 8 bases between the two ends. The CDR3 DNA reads TGTGCCAGCAGCCCGCGACGGAACACTGAAGCTTTCTTT. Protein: CASSPRRNTEAFF.

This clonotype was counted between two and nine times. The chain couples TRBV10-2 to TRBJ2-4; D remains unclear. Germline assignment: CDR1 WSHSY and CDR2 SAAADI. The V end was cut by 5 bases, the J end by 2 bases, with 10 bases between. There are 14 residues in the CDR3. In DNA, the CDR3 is TGCGCCAGCAGTAGGGTCCAGTCCAAAAACATTCAGTACTTC. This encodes CASSRVQSKNIQYF.

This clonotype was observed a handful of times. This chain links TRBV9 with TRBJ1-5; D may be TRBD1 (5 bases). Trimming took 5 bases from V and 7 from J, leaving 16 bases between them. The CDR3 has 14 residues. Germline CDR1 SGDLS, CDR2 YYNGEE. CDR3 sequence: CASSLSGGGQPQHF. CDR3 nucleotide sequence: TGTGCCAGCAGTCTCTCGGGGGGAGGACAGCCCCAGCATTTT.

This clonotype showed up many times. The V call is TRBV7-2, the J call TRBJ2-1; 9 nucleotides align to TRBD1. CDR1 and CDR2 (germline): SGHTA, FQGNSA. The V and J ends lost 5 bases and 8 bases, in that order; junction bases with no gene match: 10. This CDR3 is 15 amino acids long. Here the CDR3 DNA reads TGTGCCAGCAGCCGACGAGGGACAGGGCAGTATGAGCAGTTCTTC. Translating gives CASSRRGTGQYEQFF.

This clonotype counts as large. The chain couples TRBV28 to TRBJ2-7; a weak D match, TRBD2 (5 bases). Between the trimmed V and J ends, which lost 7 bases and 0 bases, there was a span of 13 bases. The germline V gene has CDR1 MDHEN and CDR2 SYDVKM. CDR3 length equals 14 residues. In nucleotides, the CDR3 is TGTGCCAGCATGGGAACGGGGAGCTCCTACGAGCAGTACTTC. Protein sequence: CASMGTGSSYEQYF. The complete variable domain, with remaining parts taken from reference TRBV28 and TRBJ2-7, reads DVKVTQSSRYLVKRTGEKVFLECVQDMDHENMFWYRQDPGLGLRLIYFSYDVKMKEKGDIPEGYSVSREKKERFSLILESASTNQTSMYLCASMGTGSSYEQYFGPGTRLTVT.